The 13 T cell receptor beta chains below come from one sample, sequenced in a study of T cell changes during pregnancy in multiple sclerosis. Sequencing used immunoSEQ multiplex PCR; TCRdb keeps in-frame clones, though not all of them. Of around 110,000 clones listed, around 93% are singletons. This sample comprised peripheral blood, obtained in the third trimester of pregnancy. All receptors come from a female donor in good health, enrolled as a control in a pregnancy study.

V is TRBV2 and J is TRBJ2-1; 7 nucleotides line up with TRBD1. V shed 4 bases and J 9 bases; nucleotides not matched to a gene: 9. Germline V CDR1 and CDR2: SNHLY, FYNNEI. This CDR3 has 14 amino acids. CDR3 sequence: CASSGRQGRSEQFF. The CDR3 nucleotides are TGTGCCAGCAGTGGTCGACAGGGTCGGTCTGAGCAGTTCTTC.

The J gene is TRBJ2-1, the V gene TRBV4-1; TRBD2 agrees at 9 bases. V lost 3 bases to trimming and J lost 12 bases; unmatched junction nucleotides: 18. The CDR3 totals 17 residues. Germline-derived CDR1 and CDR2 are MGHRA and YSYEKL. CDR3 sequence (DNA): TGCGCCAGCAGCCAGGACACAACCGGGACTAGCTATTTAGGGCAGTTCTTC. Residues: CASSQDTTGTSYLGQFF.

The chain couples TRBV30 to TRBJ1-1; 10 bases are a match to TRBD1. V was pared by 5 bases and J by 4 bases, with 4 bases of the junction left unmatched. The CDR3 is made up of 13 amino acids. Germline CDR1 is GTSNPN and CDR2 is SVGIG (reference sequence). CDR3 residues: CAWGWDRGTEAFF. CDR3 bases: TGTGCCTGGGGTTGGGACAGGGGCACTGAAGCTTTCTTT.

This clone has just a few counts. The chain couples TRBV7-2 to TRBJ1-5; D is undetermined. Trimming shortened V by 5 bases and J by 0 bases, and 5 bases separated the two germline ends. This CDR3 is 13 amino acids long. From germline, CDR1 is SGHTA and CDR2 FQGNSA. The CDR3 sequence is CASSTYSNQPQHF. The CDR3 bases are TGTGCCAGCAGCACTTATAGCAATCAGCCCCAGCATTTT.

This chain links TRBV19 with TRBJ1-2; weak D call: TRBD1 (6 bases). Trimming removed 6 bases at V and 1 base at J, with 15 bases between. The CDR3 is made up of 15 amino acids. Germline V gene lookup returns CDR1 LNHDA and CDR2 SQIVND (reference sequence). CDR3 sequence (DNA): TGTGCCAGTAGAGGGGGACACCTTTTTAACTATGGCTACACCTTC. It specifies CASRGGHLFNYGYTF.

The rearrangement uses TRBV5-4 and TRBJ1-3; D might be TRBD1 (5 bases). The germline V gene encodes CDR1 SGHNT and CDR2 YYREEE (reference sequence). The CDR3 length is 15 residues. V was clipped by 4 bases and J by 2 bases, with 13 bases between them. The CDR3 loop reads CASSPGHEPGNTIYF. The CDR3 nucleotides read TGTGCCAGCAGCCCAGGACACGAACCTGGAAACACCATATATTTT.

The chain uses TRBV11-2 and TRBJ1-1; D gene uncertain. The length of the CDR3 is 12 residues. The V end was cut by 5 bases, the J end by 4 bases, with 8 bases between. Germline CDR1 and CDR2: SGHAT and FQNNGV. CDR3 region: CASSAQATEAFF. CDR3 in DNA: TGTGCCAGCAGCGCCCAAGCCACTGAAGCTTTCTTT.

J is TRBJ1-1 and V is TRBV7-2; D might be TRBD1 (6 bases). CDR1 SGHTA and CDR2 FQGNSA come from the germline V gene. This CDR3 has 18 residues. V shed 4 bases and J shed 0 bases, with 21 bases lying between them. As DNA, the CDR3 is TGTGCCAGCAGCTCCAAGGGGAGACAGGCCCCATTGAACACTGAAGCTTTCTTT. It codes for CASSSKGRQAPLNTEAFF.

The chain recombines TRBV19 with TRBJ2-3; 10 bases map to TRBD1. The trim removed 9 bases at V and 2 bases at J, leaving 5 bases unmatched. This CDR3 contains 14 residues. Germline CDR1 is LNHDA and CDR2 is SQIVND (reference sequence). This CDR3 is CASRDRGATDTQYF. CDR3 coding DNA: TGTGCCAGCAGGGACAGGGGAGCCACAGATACGCAGTATTTT. Drawing the rest from reference TRBV19 and TRBJ2-3, the complete variable domain is DGGITQSPKYLFRKEGQNVTLSCEQNLNHDAMYWYRQDPGQGLRLIYYSQIVNDFQKGDIAEGYSVSREKKESFPLTVTSAQKNPTAFYLCASRDRGATDTQYFGPGTRLTVL.

The rearrangement links TRBV27 to TRBJ2-2; D is perhaps TRBD2 (6 bases). The CDR3 spans 15 residues. With 2 bases removed from V and 6 bases from J, the gap between germline ends came to 13 bases. CDR1 MNHEY and CDR2 SMNVEV come from the germline V gene (reference sequence). The CDR3 here is CASSLRGGKAGELFF. The CDR3 nucleotides are TGTGCCAGCAGTTTACGTGGAGGGAAGGCCGGGGAGCTGTTTTTT.

This clone was counted a single time. The V call is TRBV21-1, the J call TRBJ2-3; the table's D call, TRBD2, was not checked against the DNA. TRBV21-1 is a pseudogene segment. The CDR3 contains 19 residues. This CDR3 reads CASSKESPGTSGDTDTQYF. The CDR3 DNA follows: TGTGCCAGCAGCAAAGAAAGCCCTGGGACTAGCGGTGACACAGATACGCAGTATTTT.

The chain has TRBV7-9 and TRBJ2-1, with a possible D match to TRBD1 (6 bases). Germline assignment: CDR1 SEHNR and CDR2 FQNEAQ (reference sequence). V lost 1 base, J lost 8 bases, and 12 bases lay in between. There are 14 residues in the CDR3. The CDR3 region is CASSLGTEGDEQFF. The CDR3 region has the DNA TGTGCCAGCAGCTTAGGGACAGAGGGCGATGAGCAGTTCTTC.

The chain uses TRBV25-1 and TRBJ1-2; D may be TRBD1 (5 bases). Germline CDR1 reads MGHDK; CDR2 reads SYGVNS. The ends were cut back, 0 bases at V and 4 bases at J, with 12 bases in the middle. The CDR3 covers 15 residues. Written as DNA, the CDR3 is TGTGCCAGCAGTGAATATGGAGACAGCCTCTATGGCTACACCTTC. Encoded protein: CASSEYGDSLYGYTF.